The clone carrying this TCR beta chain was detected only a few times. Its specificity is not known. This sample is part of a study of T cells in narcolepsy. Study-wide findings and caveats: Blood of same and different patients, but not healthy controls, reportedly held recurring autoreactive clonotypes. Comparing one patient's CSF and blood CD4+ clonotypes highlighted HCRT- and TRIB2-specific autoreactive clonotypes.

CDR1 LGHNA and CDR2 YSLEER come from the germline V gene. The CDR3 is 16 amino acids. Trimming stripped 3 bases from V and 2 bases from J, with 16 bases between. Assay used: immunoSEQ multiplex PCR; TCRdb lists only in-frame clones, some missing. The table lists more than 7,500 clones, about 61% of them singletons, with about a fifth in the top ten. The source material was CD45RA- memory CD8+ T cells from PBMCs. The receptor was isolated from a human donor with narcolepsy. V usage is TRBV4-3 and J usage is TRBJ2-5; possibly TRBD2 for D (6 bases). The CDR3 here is CASSQTLAGTQETQYF. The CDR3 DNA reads TGCGCCAGCAGCCAGACCCTTGCGGGGACGCAAGAGACCCAGTACTTC.